This TCR beta chain came from a study of CD8 T cells in ankylosing spondylitis. Quantitative 5'-RACE with molecular barcodes generated TCR beta libraries. TCRdb re-derived calls from the 5' RACE reads in MiXCR, one entry per CDR3 protein. Of 130,000 or so distinct CDR3 sequences detected, around 7% appear once; the ten largest clones hold more than 9%. Concerning this clonotype: Antigen: not known.

General observations from the study: Ankylosing spondylitis blood seemed to carry a telltale TCR beta motif made of under ten highly homologous variants. Reactive arthritis synovial fluid and blood were previously reported to contain some motif variants. Disease-linked clones reportedly concentrated significantly in matched ankylosing spondylitis synovial fluid.

This CDR3 contains 15 residues. Deletions cut 0 bases from V and 3 bases from J, with 9 bases between. The germline V gene has CDR1 MNHEY and CDR2 SVGAGI. The source is a male donor with ankylosing spondylitis or in good health (not recorded which). The gene calls are TRBV6-5 and TRBJ1-5; weak D call: TRBD1 (5 bases). Material for sequencing was blood, either unsorted or a sorted T cell fraction (not recorded which). This CDR3 reads CASSYSGGNNQPQHF. As DNA, the CDR3 is TGTGCCAGCAGTTACTCTGGGGGGAACAATCAGCCCCAGCATTTT.